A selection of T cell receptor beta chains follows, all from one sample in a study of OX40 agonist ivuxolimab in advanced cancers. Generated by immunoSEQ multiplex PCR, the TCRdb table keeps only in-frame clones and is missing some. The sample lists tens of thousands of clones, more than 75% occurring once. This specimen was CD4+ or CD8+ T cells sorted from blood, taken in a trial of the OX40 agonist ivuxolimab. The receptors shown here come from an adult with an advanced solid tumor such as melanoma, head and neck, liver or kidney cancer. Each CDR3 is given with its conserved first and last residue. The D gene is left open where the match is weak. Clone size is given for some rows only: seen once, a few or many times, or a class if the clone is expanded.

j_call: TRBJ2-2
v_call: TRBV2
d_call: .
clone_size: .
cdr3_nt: TGTGCCAGCAGCCGGGACGGCGGGATGGAGCTGTTTTTT
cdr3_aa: CASSRDGGMELFF

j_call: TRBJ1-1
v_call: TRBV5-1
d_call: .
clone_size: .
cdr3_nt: TGCGCCAGCAGGGAAAACACAGCGAACACTGAAGCTTTCTTT
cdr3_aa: CASRENTANTEAFF

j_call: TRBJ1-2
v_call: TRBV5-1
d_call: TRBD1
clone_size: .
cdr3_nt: TGCGCCAGCAGCTTGCTGGGACAGGGATTTGGCTACACCTTC
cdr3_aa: CASSLLGQGFGYTF

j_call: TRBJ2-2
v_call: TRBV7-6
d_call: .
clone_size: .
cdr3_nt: TGTGCCAGCAGCCCTCGGAACACCGGGGAGCTGTTTTTT
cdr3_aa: CASSPRNTGELFF

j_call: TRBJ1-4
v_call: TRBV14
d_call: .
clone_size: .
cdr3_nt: TGTGCCAGCAGCCCGGGACCAGGGGATGAAAAACTGTTTTTT
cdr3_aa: CASSPGPGDEKLFF

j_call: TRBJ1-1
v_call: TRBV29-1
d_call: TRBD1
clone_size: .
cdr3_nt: TGCAGCGCCAAACTGGAGACAGGGACTTCGGGTGAAGCTTTCTTT
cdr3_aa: CSAKLETGTSGEAFF

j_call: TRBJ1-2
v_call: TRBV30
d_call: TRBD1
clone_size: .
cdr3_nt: TGTGCCTGGAATAGGGGGACAGGGGGAACTAACTATGGCTACACCTTC
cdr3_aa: CAWNRGTGGTNYGYTF

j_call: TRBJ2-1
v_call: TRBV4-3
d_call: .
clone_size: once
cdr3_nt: TGCGCCAGCAGCCAAAACGAACGGGGTCGCGATGAGCAGTTCTTC
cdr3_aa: CASSQNERGRDEQFF

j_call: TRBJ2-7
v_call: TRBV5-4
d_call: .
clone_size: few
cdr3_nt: TGTGCCAGCAGCAGACAGGGAGGCTTCGTGTACGAGCAGTACTTC
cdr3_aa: CASSRQGGFVYEQYF

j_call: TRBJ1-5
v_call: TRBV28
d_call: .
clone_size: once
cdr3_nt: TGTGCCAGCACCACCGGGGACTTAACAGCCCAGCATTTT
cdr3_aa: CASTTGDLTAQHF

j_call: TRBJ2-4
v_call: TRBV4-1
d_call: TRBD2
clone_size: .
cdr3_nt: TGCGCCAGCAGCCAAGCTTCCGGGACTAGATCTAACATTCAGTACTTC
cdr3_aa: CASSQASGTRSNIQYF

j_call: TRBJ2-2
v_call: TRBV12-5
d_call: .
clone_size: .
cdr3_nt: TGTGCTAGTGGTTTAGGCATGAACACCGGGGAGCTGTTTTTT
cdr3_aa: CASGLGMNTGELFF

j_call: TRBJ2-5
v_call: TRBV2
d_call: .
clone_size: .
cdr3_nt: TGTGCCAGCAGGGTTTCCAGTGACGGGAGTTCGGGTGAGACCCAGTACTTC
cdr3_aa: CASRVSSDGSSGETQYF

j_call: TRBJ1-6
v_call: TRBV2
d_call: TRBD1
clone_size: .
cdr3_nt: TGTGCCAGCTCTGGACAGGGGGCCGAGTATTCACCCCTCCACTTT
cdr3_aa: CASSGQGAEYSPLHF

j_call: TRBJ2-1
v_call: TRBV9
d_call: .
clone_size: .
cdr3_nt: TGTGCCAGCTCCAAGGAGGGCCGTAGTGCCTACAATGAGCAGTTCTTC
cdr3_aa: CASSKEGRSAYNEQFF

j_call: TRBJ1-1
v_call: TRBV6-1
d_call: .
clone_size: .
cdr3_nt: TGTGCCAGCAGTGATGGCTCGCCTCTCAAAGCTTTCTTT
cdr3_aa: CASSDGSPLKAFF

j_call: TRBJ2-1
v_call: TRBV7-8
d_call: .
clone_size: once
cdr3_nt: TGTGCCAGCAGCTTTCGGAGCGGCGACAATGAGCAGTTCTTC
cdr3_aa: CASSFRSGDNEQFF

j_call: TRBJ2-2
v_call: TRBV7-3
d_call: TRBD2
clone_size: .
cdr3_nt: TGTGCCAGCAGCTTAGAGGCTAGCGGAAACACCGGGGAGCTGTTTTTT
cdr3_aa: CASSLEASGNTGELFF

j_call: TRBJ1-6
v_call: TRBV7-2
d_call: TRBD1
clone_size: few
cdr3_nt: TGTGCCAGCAGCCGACAGGGGGGTAATTCACCCCTCCACTTT
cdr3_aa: CASSRQGGNSPLHF

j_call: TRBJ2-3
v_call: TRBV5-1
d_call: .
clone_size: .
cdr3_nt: TGCGCCAGCAGCCCCCCCACAGCCACAGATACGCAGTATTTT
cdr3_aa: CASSPPTATDTQYF

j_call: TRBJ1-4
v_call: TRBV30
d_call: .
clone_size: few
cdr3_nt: TGTGCCTGGAGAGGGGATCAATACGAAAAACTGTTTTTT
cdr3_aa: CAWRGDQYEKLFF

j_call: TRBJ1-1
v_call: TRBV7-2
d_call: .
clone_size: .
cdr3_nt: TGTGCCAGCAGCTCATACGACAGCACTGAAGCTTTCTTT
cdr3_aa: CASSSYDSTEAFF

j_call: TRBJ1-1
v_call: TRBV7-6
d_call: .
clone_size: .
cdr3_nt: TGTGCCAGCAGCTTAGCGCACCCAGGACCGTTGAACACTGAAGCTTTCTTT
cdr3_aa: CASSLAHPGPLNTEAFF

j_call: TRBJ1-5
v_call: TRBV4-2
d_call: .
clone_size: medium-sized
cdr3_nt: TGTGCCAGCAGCCAAGACGGGGACACCAATCAGCCCCAGCATTTT
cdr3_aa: CASSQDGDTNQPQHF

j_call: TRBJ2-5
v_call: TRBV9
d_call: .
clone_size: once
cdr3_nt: TGTGCCAGCAGCGGGGGCCCATTGAAACAGACCCAGTACTTC
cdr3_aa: CASSGGPLKQTQYF

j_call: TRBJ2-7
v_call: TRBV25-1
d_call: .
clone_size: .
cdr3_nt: TGTGCCAGCCAAAATGTGGCAGACCCATCCTACGAGCAGTACTTC
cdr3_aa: CASQNVADPSYEQYF

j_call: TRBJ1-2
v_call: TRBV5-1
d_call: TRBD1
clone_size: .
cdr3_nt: TGCGCCAGCCGGGACAGGGAGGATGGCTACACCTTC
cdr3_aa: CASRDREDGYTF

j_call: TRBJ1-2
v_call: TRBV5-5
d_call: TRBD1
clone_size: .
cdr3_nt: TGTGCCAGCAGCTCCCAGGGGGCGGATGGCTACACCTTC
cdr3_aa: CASSSQGADGYTF

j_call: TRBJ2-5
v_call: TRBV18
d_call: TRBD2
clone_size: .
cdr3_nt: TGTGCCAGCTCACCACCGGGACTAGCGGCCACGGGACAAGAGACCCAGTACTTC
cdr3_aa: CASSPPGLAATGQETQYF

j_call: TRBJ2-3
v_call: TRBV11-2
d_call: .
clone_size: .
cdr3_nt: TGTGCCAGCAGCTTATTAGATACGCAGTATTTT
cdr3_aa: CASSLLDTQYF

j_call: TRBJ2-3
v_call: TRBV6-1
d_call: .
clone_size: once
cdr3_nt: TGTGCCAGCAGTGAAAGCCCTTGGGGGCCATCTAGCACAGATACGCAGTATTTT
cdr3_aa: CASSESPWGPSSTDTQYF

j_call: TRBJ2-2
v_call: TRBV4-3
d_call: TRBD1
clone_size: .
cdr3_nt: TGCGCCAGCAGCCAAGCTGGTTCTCCGGCAGGGGGCTGGAACACCGGGGAGCTGTTTTTT
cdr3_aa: CASSQAGSPAGGWNTGELFF

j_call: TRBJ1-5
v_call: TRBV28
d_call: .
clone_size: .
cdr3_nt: TGTGCCAGCAGTCCTTTGTGGGGGGGCTTCAATCAGCCCCAGCATTTT
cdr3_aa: CASSPLWGGFNQPQHF

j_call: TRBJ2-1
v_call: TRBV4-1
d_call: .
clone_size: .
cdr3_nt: TGCGCCAGCAGCCGCCTCTACCGTATAGAAAACAATGAGCAGTTCTTC
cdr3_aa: CASSRLYRIENNEQFF

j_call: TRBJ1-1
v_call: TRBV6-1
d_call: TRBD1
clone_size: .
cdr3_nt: TGTGCCGGAGGGACAGCGGGTTTCAACACTGAAGCTTTCTTT
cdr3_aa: CAGGTAGFNTEAFF

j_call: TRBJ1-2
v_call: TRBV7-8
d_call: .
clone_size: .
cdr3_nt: TGTGCCAGCAGCTTAGTGCCCCCTTATGGCTACACCTTC
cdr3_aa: CASSLVPPYGYTF

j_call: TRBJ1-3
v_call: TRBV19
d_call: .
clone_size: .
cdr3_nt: TGTGCCAGTATAAGCGTTGGAAACACCATATATTTT
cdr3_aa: CASISVGNTIYF

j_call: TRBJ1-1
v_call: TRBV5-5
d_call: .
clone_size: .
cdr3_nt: TGTGCCAGCAGCTTGGGAGGGGGGAGTCTTTACACTGAAGCTTTCTTT
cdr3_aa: CASSLGGGSLYTEAFF

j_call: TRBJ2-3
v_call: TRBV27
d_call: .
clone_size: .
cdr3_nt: TGTGCCAGCAGTCCCGCTACGGGCGGCACAGATACGCAGTATTTT
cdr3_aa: CASSPATGGTDTQYF